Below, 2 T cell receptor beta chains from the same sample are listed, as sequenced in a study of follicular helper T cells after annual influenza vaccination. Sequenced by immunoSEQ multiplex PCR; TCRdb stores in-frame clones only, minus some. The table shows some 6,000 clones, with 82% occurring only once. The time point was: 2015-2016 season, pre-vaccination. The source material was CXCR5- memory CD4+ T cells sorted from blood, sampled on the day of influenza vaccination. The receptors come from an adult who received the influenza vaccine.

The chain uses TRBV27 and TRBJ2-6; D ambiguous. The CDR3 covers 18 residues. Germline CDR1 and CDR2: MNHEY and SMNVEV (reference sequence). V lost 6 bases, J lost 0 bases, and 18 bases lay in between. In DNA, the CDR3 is TGTGCCAGCAGGCGACGTGGACCCCCTAGCTCTGGGGCCAACGTCCTGACTTTC. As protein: CASRRRGPPSSGANVLTF.

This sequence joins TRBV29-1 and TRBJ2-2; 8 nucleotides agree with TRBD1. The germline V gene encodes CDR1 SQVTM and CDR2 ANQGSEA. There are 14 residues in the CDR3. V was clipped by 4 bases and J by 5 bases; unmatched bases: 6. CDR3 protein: CSVVDRAITGELFF. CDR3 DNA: TGCAGCGTTGTGGACAGGGCCATAACCGGGGAGCTGTTTTTT.